The clone carrying this T cell receptor (beta chain) was observed at least ten times. Its target is not known. V trimming: 6 bases; J trimming: 4 bases; junction bases outside the gene matches: 8. This CDR3 has 15 residues. The data belong to a study of T-cell reconstitution after alpha-beta-depleted transplantation in children. Study observations and caveats: Most T-cell counts and diversity one year after the transplant came from T cells that were newly produced. Several hundred expanded graft clones reportedly were the source of alpha-beta T cells about two months after transplant. Surviving recipient T cells and thymic progenitors accounted for the high day-60 TCRbeta diversity observed in some patients.

Preparing the TCRbeta library involved the use of unique molecular identifiers. Each CDR3 protein gets one entry after TCRdb re-called the PCR reads with MiXCR. The sample has about 260,000 distinct CDR3 sequences; about 9.9% are singletons. The receptor was isolated from a male patient aged 2 to 9 who had a stem cell transplant for chronic granulomatous disease, so the T cells may come from the graft donor. The V call is TRBV12-3 or TRBV12-4, the J call TRBJ2-3; the match to TRBD1 covers 9 bases. The sample here was peripheral blood, taken 180 days after TCRalphabeta/CD19-depleted stem cell transplant. The CDR3 nucleotides read TGTGCCAGCAGGTCCGGGACAGGGTGGCCAGATACGCAGTATTTT. It encodes CASRSGTGWPDTQYF.